The T cell receptor beta chain under discussion was sequenced for a study of blood T cell repertoires in COVID-19. The overall study: Sites across the United States, Italy and Spain contributed samples from acute and convalescent COVID-19.

In the study's own analysis: Using reference gene primer amplification, nucleated cell counts were estimated. Method: immunoSEQ multiplex PCR; TCRdb's copy keeps in-frame clones and lacks some. From that table come the V and J calls and clone size; the DNA was used to work out D and trimming. In the table there are a few hundred thousand clones, 70% to 90% of which are singletons. This CDR3 has 16 residues. Germline loops: CDR1 LGHNA, CDR2 YSLEER. Trimming at V came to 1 base and at J to 3 bases, leaving 6 bases not matched to a gene. Sequenced input: peripheral blood. The chain uses TRBV4-3 and TRBJ2-7, with TRBD2 matching over 10 bases. This receptor was taken from a woman between 18 and 29 years old who had recovered from COVID-19. CDR3 loop: CASSQGSGRAGYEQYF. The CDR3 DNA reads TGCGCCAGCAGCCAAGGAAGCGGGAGGGCCGGCTACGAGCAGTACTTC.